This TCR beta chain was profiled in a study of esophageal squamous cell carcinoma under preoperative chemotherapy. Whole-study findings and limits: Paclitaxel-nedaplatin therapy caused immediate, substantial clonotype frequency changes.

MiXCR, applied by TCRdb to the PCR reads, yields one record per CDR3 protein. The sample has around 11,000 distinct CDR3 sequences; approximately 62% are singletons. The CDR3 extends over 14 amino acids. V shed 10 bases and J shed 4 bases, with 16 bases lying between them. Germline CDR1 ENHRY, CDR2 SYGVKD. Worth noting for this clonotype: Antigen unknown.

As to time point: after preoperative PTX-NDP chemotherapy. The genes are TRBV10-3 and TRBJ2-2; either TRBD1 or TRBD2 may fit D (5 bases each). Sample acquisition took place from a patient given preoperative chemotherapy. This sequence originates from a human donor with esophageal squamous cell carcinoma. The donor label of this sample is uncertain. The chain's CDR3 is CATVQGAGTGELFF. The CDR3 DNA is TGTGCCACCGTCCAGGGCGCGGGCACCGGGGAGCTGTTTTTT.